These 19 T cell receptor beta chains were sequenced from one sample in a study of T cell changes during pregnancy in multiple sclerosis. Some clones are missing from TCRdb's copy, which holds only in-frame ones; the method was immunoSEQ multiplex PCR. The sample includes 40,000 to 45,000 clones, 80% to 90% seen only once; the top ten take approximately 1.1%. The sample in question was CD4+ T cells from peripheral blood mononuclear cells, obtained in the first trimester of pregnancy. These receptors were taken from a female donor with multiple sclerosis, enrolled in a pregnancy study.

V gene TRBV30 combines with J gene TRBJ1-6; 11 positions match TRBD1. Germline V gene lookup returns CDR1 GTSNPN and CDR2 SVGIG (reference sequence). The CDR3 is 14 amino acids. With V trimmed by 4 bases and J by 8 bases, 4 bases remained unmatched. CDR3 in amino acids: CAWTRTGGYSPLHF. In DNA form, the CDR3 reads TGTGCCTGGACCAGGACAGGGGGCTATTCACCCCTCCACTTT.

The chain links TRBV7-2 to TRBJ1-4; D gene uncertain. Germline V gives CDR1 SGHTA, CDR2 FQGNSA. V lost 1 base and J lost 0, with 9 bases in between. The CDR3 sequence is 16 residues long. The CDR3 protein is CASSLEAAATNEKLFF. CDR3 sequence (DNA): TGTGCCAGCAGCTTAGAGGCGGCAGCAACTAATGAAAAACTGTTTTTT.

For this clone: The junction departs from the called germline gene at one end, perhaps through a read error. Other DNA variants within this sample encode the same CDR3. This chain links TRBV2 with TRBJ2-7, with TRBD2 matching 7 bases. Germline CDR1 SNHLY, CDR2 FYNNEI. This CDR3 comprises 14 residues. The CDR3 DNA sequence: TGTGCCAGCATGACGGGGACTATTACCTACGAGCAGTACTTT. Translated: CASMTGTITYEQYF.

This chain links TRBV5-1 with TRBJ2-2, with D unclear. Per germline, CDR1 SGHRS and CDR2 YFSETQ. The ends were cut back, 0 bases at V and 3 bases at J, with 6 bases in the middle. The CDR3 contains 14 residues. Here the CDR3 reads CASSLVADTGELFF. The CDR3 coding sequence is TGCGCCAGCAGCTTGGTGGCAGACACCGGGGAGCTGTTTTTT.

This chain uses TRBV5-1 with TRBJ1-4; D is perhaps TRBD1 (6 bases). The CDR3 consists of 16 residues. V lost 4 bases and J lost 8, with 21 bases in between. Germline CDR1 is SGHRS and CDR2 is YFSETQ. This CDR3 reads CASSPVPQGFGEKLFF. For the CDR3, the DNA is TGCGCCAGCAGCCCCGTCCCCCAGGGGTTCGGGGAAAAACTGTTTTTT.

J is TRBJ2-5 and V is TRBV5-1, with TRBD1 matching over 12 bases. V dropped 3 bases and J dropped 5; count of bases not matched to a gene: 8. Germline V gene sequence: CDR1 SGHRS, CDR2 YFSETQ. The CDR3 sequence is 16 residues long. CDR3 sequence reads: CASSSGGQGASETQYF. As DNA, the CDR3 is TGCGCCAGCAGCTCTGGGGGACAGGGGGCGTCGGAGACCCAGTACTTC. The full variable domain, rest sourced from reference TRBV5-1 and TRBJ2-5, is KAGVTQTPRYLIKTRGQQVTLSCSPISGHRSVSWYQQTPGQGLQFLFEYFSETQRNKGNFPGRFSGRQFSNSRSEMNVSTLELGDSALYLCASSSGGQGASETQYFGPGTRLLVL.

The CDR3 reads CASSGGQNTEAFF. For the CDR3, the DNA is TGCGCCAGCAGCGGGGGACAGAACACTGAAGCTTTCTTT. The chain has TRBV5-1 and TRBJ1-1, with D possibly matching TRBD1 (6 bases). Per the germline V gene, CDR1 is SGHRS and CDR2 is YFSETQ. V lost 4 bases to trimming and J lost 1 base, with 8 bases between them. The CDR3 spans 13 residues.

The chain links TRBV29-1 to TRBJ2-3; maybe TRBD2 (6 bases). The CDR3 has 13 amino acids. Germline CDR1 reads SQVTM; CDR2 reads ANQGSEA. The CDR3 DNA follows: TGCCCGGGGGACGGGAGTAGCACAGATACGCAGTATTTT. Translated, it gives CPGDGSSTDTQYF.

This clone was counted a single time. The rearrangement links TRBV7-2 to TRBJ1-4; 9 bases line up with TRBD1. Germline CDR1 and CDR2: SGHTA and FQGNSA. V was pared by 5 bases and J by 7 bases, with 14 bases of the junction left unmatched. This CDR3 contains 17 residues. This chain's CDR3 is CASSPWTGAGVGEKLFF. In DNA, the CDR3 is TGTGCCAGCAGCCCATGGACAGGGGCGGGTGTGGGTGAAAAACTGTTTTTT. Drawing the rest from reference TRBV7-2 and TRBJ1-4, the complete variable domain is GAGVSQSPSNKVTEKGKDVELRCDPISGHTALYWYRQSLGQGLEFLIYFQGNSAPDKSGLPSDRFSAERTGGSVSTLTIQRTQQEDSAVYLCASSPWTGAGVGEKLFFGSGTQLSVL.

The chain employs TRBV5-1 and TRBJ2-5; D might be TRBD2 (5 bases). This CDR3 is 13 amino acids long. V shed 1 base and J shed 11 bases, with 15 bases lying between them. Per germline, CDR1 SGHRS and CDR2 YFSETQ. Here the CDR3 DNA reads TGCGCCAGCAGCTTGAGCGGTCCCGGGGAGCAGTACTTC. It yields the protein CASSLSGPGEQYF.

The CDR3 DNA reads as TGTGCCATCAGTGAGGGAGGACAGGCCTTCGGTGGCTACACCTTC. It specifies CAISEGGQAFGGYTF. The genes are TRBV10-3 and TRBJ1-2; TRBD1 matches at 7 bases. There are 15 residues in the CDR3. Germline V gene lookup returns CDR1 ENHRY and CDR2 SYGVKD. With 2 bases clipped from V and 7 bases from J, the junction kept 10 bases outside the gene matches.

As concerns this clone: A read error may produce the germline difference seen at one junction end. The V call is TRBV30, the J call TRBJ1-2; D may be TRBD1 (6 bases). The CDR3 contains 12 residues. CDR1 is GTSNPN, CDR2 SVGIG, per germline (reference sequence). This CDR3 reads CAYTTGNDGYTF. The CDR3 region has the DNA TGTGCCTATACGACAGGTAACGATGGCTACACCTTC. The variable domain in full, with the rest retrieved from reference TRBV30 and TRBJ1-2, is SQTIHQWPATLVQPVGSPLSLECTVEGTSNPNLYWYRQAAGRGLQLLFYSVGIGQISSEVPQNLSASRPQDRQFILSSKKLLLSDSGFYLCAYTTGNDGYTFGSGTRLTVV.

V is TRBV6-1 and J is TRBJ2-7; 9 bases match TRBD2. The V and J ends lost 6 bases and 3 bases, in that order; junction bases with no gene match: 6. This CDR3 comprises 14 residues. Germline loops: CDR1 MNHNS, CDR2 SASEGT. Here the CDR3 DNA reads TGTGCCAGCAGCTTAGCGGGAGAAAGCTACGAGCAGTACTTC. Translating it yields CASSLAGESYEQYF.

The chain uses TRBV4-2 and TRBJ1-2, with TRBD1 identical over 8 bases. The CDR3 sequence is 15 residues long. Unmatched junction bases numbered 7, after V lost 2 bases and J lost 5 bases. The germline V gene has CDR1 LGHNA and CDR2 YNFKEQ. The CDR3 sequence: CASSQKGGQEYGYTF. In DNA form, the CDR3 reads TGTGCCAGCAGCCAAAAGGGGGGACAGGAGTATGGCTACACCTTC.

The chain employs TRBV5-1 and TRBJ1-1; D unclear. CDR1 SGHRS and CDR2 YFSETQ come from the germline V gene. V lost 0 bases and J lost 7, with 19 bases in between. The CDR3 contains 16 residues. The CDR3 DNA follows: TGCGCCAGCAGCTTGGGGATGAGGCCTTCTGGCGGTGAAGCTTTCTTT. Its translation is CASSLGMRPSGGEAFF.

The chain links TRBV7-9 to TRBJ2-7; D is possibly TRBD1 (5 bases). The CDR3 extends over 14 amino acids. V was cut by 3 bases and J by 3 bases, with 12 bases left in between. CDR1 SEHNR and CDR2 FQNEAQ come from the germline V gene (reference sequence). For the CDR3, the DNA is TGTGCCAGCAGCTTTATCTCGGACAACTACGAGCAGTACTTC. Protein: CASSFISDNYEQYF.

In this sample, this clone turned up once. V gene TRBV30 combines with J gene TRBJ2-1; D may be TRBD2 (6 bases). Trimming left V 3 bases short and J 4 bases short, with 13 bases between. The CDR3 loop spans 14 amino acids. Per the germline V gene, CDR1 is GTSNPN and CDR2 is SVGIG (reference sequence). The CDR3 loop is CAWSVHGGYNEQFF. For the CDR3, the DNA is TGTGCCTGGAGCGTACACGGAGGGTACAATGAGCAGTTCTTC.

The V gene is TRBV5-5, the J gene TRBJ2-5, with TRBD2 matching 9 bases. Per the germline V gene, CDR1 is SGHKS and CDR2 is YYEKEE (reference sequence). This CDR3 has 17 amino acids. J gave up 5 bases and V 1 base, and 12 bases lay outside the gene matches. The CDR3 sequence is CASSLSWGAGGEETQYF. Here the CDR3 DNA reads TGTGCCAGCAGCTTGAGTTGGGGAGCGGGAGGTGAGGAGACCCAGTACTTC.

The genes are TRBV2 and TRBJ2-1, with 7 bases matching TRBD1. Germline V gene data show CDR1 as SNHLY and CDR2 as FYNNEI. V was pared by 4 bases and J by 10 bases, with 16 bases of the junction left unmatched. The CDR3 runs 16 residues. CDR3 residues: CASSVVSWDRGSEQFF. The CDR3 nucleotides read TGTGCCAGCAGTGTTGTATCGTGGGACAGAGGTAGCGAGCAGTTCTTC.